The sequence of this T cell receptor beta chain was determined in a study of blood T cell repertoires in COVID-19. Study-level information: COVID-19 samples from acute and convalescent phases originated in the United States, Italy and Spain. PBMCs, B-cell-depleted T cells, or T cells provided the cDNA or gDNA that made up the material.

Clinical history reported by participants formed the basis on which cohorts were assigned. The V end was cut by 2 bases, the J end by 8 bases, with 12 bases between. The CDR3 runs 12 residues. In germline, CDR1 is SQVTM, CDR2 ANQGSEA. Method: immunoSEQ multiplex PCR; TCRdb's copy keeps in-frame clones and lacks some. Found here are more than 450,000 clones, 87% of them singletons; the top ten hold 0.7%. The sample comprised PBMCs or T cells enriched from blood (not recorded which). The sequence came from a woman under 30 who had recovered from COVID-19. The gene calls are TRBV29-1 and TRBJ1-2; D gene uncertain. CDR3 DNA: TGCAGCGTTGAATCGGGTGCTAGGGGCTACACCTTC. Translating gives CSVESGARGYTF.